Reported below is one TCR beta chain. The antigen is unknown. This entry is derived from a study of CXCR3-negative and CXCR3-positive naive CD8 T cells. Germline V lookup: CDR1 KGHDR, CDR2 SFDVKD. The CDR3 spans 16 residues. Study-level findings and limits: The study found more hydrophobic TRB CDR3s in CXCR3-positive naive cells than in CXCR3-negative naive cells. Similar TRBV-TRBJ usage characterized naive CXCR3-negative and CXCR3-positive cells; memory cells differed. Upon cryopreservation, CXCR3 expression partially decreased, and most assays used fresh PBMCs. TRB CDR3 properties indicated TCR strength, while surface CD5 was similar across naive subsets.

Cells classed as naive CD8+ T cells were CD45RO-CCR7+CD27+CD95-. It was by 5' RACE with UMI labels that the TRB cDNA libraries were prepared. TCRdb reprocessed the 5' RACE reads and reports one entry per CDR3 protein, with no DNA. The table for this sample gives tens of thousands of distinct CDR3 sequences. The genes are TRBV24-1 and TRBJ2-2; without DNA, the TCRdb call of TRBD2 cannot be checked. The receptor's source is a human donor in good health. Some clones in this sample may be carry-over from other donors' samples. Sequences were obtained from naive CXCR3+ CD8+ T cells from blood. This sample's subset: CD45RO-CCR7+CD27+CD95- naive CD8+ T cells expressing CXCR3 (TNR3+). CDR3 residues: CATSDVTSGYTGELFF.